The rows below give T cell receptor beta chains drawn from one sample of a study of T cells in Graves' hyperthyroidism and ophthalmopathy. TCRdb fed the multiplex PCR reads into MiXCR, producing one record per CDR3 protein. The repertoire holds 200,000 to 300,000 distinct CDR3 sequences, with roughly a quarter as singletons. Sequencing input: blood. These receptors were taken from a woman aged 40 to 50 with Graves' ophthalmopathy. The CDR3 runs from the conserved cysteine through the conserved F or W. A D gene is named only where the DNA matches it firmly. Only some rows state a clone size, as once, few, many or a class for expanded clones.

v_gene: TRBV11-2; abundance: many; j_gene: TRBJ2-7; d_gene: TRBD1; CDR3aa: CASSGFGTAYEQYF; CDR3nt: TGTGCCAGCAGCGGCTTCGGGACAGCCTACGAGCAGTACTTC
v_gene: TRBV7-3; abundance: many; j_gene: TRBJ1-1; d_gene: -; CDR3aa: CASSTDSPSEAFF; CDR3nt: TGTGCCAGCAGCACGGACAGTCCCTCTGAAGCTTTCTTT
v_gene: TRBV28; abundance: -; j_gene: TRBJ1-5; d_gene: -; CDR3aa: CASNTGSTGQPQHF; CDR3nt: TGTGCCAGCAACACGGGATCTACAGGTCAGCCCCAGCATTTT
v_gene: TRBV19; abundance: -; j_gene: TRBJ2-5; d_gene: -; CDR3aa: CASRGGKQETQYF; CDR3nt: TGTGCCAGTAGGGGGGGCAAACAAGAGACCCAGTACTTC
v_gene: TRBV6-5; abundance: many; j_gene: TRBJ2-4; d_gene: -; CDR3aa: CASSYGGASPGGIQYF; CDR3nt: TGTGCCAGCAGTTACGGCGGCGCAAGTCCCGGGGGCATTCAGTACTTC
v_gene: TRBV20-1; abundance: many; j_gene: TRBJ2-6; d_gene: -; CDR3aa: CSAPALRALRGVLTF; CDR3nt: TGCAGTGCTCCCGCCCTCCGGGCCTTGCGCGGCGTCCTGACTTTC
v_gene: TRBV28; abundance: many; j_gene: TRBJ1-3; d_gene: -; CDR3aa: CASSLMGDGNTIYF; CDR3nt: TGTGCCAGCAGTTTGATGGGGGACGGTAACACCATATATTTT
v_gene: TRBV12-3/TRBV12-4; abundance: -; j_gene: TRBJ2-5; d_gene: -; CDR3aa: CASRRTDETQYF; CDR3nt: TGTGCCAGCAGGCGGACTGATGAGACCCAGTACTTC
v_gene: TRBV7-9; abundance: many; j_gene: TRBJ2-7; d_gene: -; CDR3aa: CASTPDSHRDEQYF; CDR3nt: TGTGCCAGCACCCCGGACAGCCACCGGGACGAGCAGTACTTC
v_gene: TRBV11-3; abundance: -; j_gene: TRBJ2-5; d_gene: -; CDR3aa: CASSLPLPGSRETQYF; CDR3nt: TGTGCCAGCAGCTTACCTTTACCGGGGTCCCGAGAGACCCAGTACTTC
v_gene: TRBV4-1; abundance: few; j_gene: TRBJ2-5; d_gene: TRBD2; CDR3aa: CASSQDSGSPQETQYF; CDR3nt: TGCGCCAGCAGCCAAGATAGCGGGAGCCCACAAGAGACCCAGTACTTC
v_gene: TRBV11-2; abundance: many; j_gene: TRBJ2-7; d_gene: -; CDR3aa: CASSSPTTPYEQYF; CDR3nt: TGTGCCAGCAGCTCGCCTACTACTCCCTACGAGCAGTACTTC
v_gene: TRBV7-2; abundance: many; j_gene: TRBJ1-5; d_gene: -; CDR3aa: CASSPVNQPQHF; CDR3nt: TGTGCCAGCAGCCCGGTCAATCAGCCCCAGCATTTT
v_gene: TRBV5-1; abundance: many; j_gene: TRBJ1-1; d_gene: -; CDR3aa: CASSTQVATEAFF; CDR3nt: TGCGCCAGCAGCACACAGGTGGCCACTGAAGCTTTCTTT
v_gene: TRBV20-1; abundance: many; j_gene: TRBJ1-5; d_gene: -; CDR3aa: CSARGGDHNQPQHF; CDR3nt: TGCAGTGCTAGAGGGGGGGACCACAATCAGCCCCAGCATTTT
v_gene: TRBV7-2; abundance: -; j_gene: TRBJ2-7; d_gene: -; CDR3aa: CASSLTRNYEQYF; CDR3nt: TGTGCCAGCAGCCTAACACGGAACTACGAGCAGTACTTC
v_gene: TRBV2; abundance: many; j_gene: TRBJ2-2; d_gene: -; CDR3aa: CATSAPNTGELFF; CDR3nt: TGTGCCACTTCGGCCCCGAACACCGGGGAGCTGTTTTTT
v_gene: TRBV6-1; abundance: -; j_gene: TRBJ2-2; d_gene: -; CDR3aa: CASNGGADTGELFF; CDR3nt: TGTGCCAGCAATGGGGGCGCAGACACCGGGGAGCTGTTTTTT
v_gene: TRBV4-1; abundance: many; j_gene: TRBJ2-1; d_gene: TRBD2; CDR3aa: CASSLGLAGVFEQFF; CDR3nt: TGCGCCAGCAGCCTGGGACTAGCGGGAGTTTTCGAGCAGTTCTTC
v_gene: TRBV25-1; abundance: many; j_gene: TRBJ1-1; d_gene: -; CDR3aa: CASSEFNSRPEAFF; CDR3nt: TGTGCCAGCAGTGAATTTAACAGTAGGCCTGAAGCTTTCTTT
v_gene: TRBV4-2; abundance: many; j_gene: TRBJ2-7; d_gene: -; CDR3aa: CASSQVGLGLLYEQYF; CDR3nt: TGTGCCAGCAGCCAAGTGGGACTGGGTCTACTCTACGAGCAGTACTTC
v_gene: TRBV11-2; abundance: many; j_gene: TRBJ2-5; d_gene: TRBD2; CDR3aa: CASSLGIAGVETQYF; CDR3nt: TGTGCCAGCAGCTTAGGAATAGCGGGAGTCGAGACCCAGTACTTC
v_gene: TRBV29-1; abundance: many; j_gene: TRBJ2-5; d_gene: TRBD1; CDR3aa: CSVPGTELQETQYF; CDR3nt: TGCAGCGTACCCGGGACAGAGTTACAAGAGACCCAGTACTTC
v_gene: TRBV28; abundance: many; j_gene: TRBJ2-5; d_gene: TRBD2; CDR3aa: CASSLLTSGGRETQYF; CDR3nt: TGTGCCAGCAGTTTATTGACTAGCGGAGGAAGGGAGACCCAGTACTTC
v_gene: TRBV7-2; abundance: many; j_gene: TRBJ2-3; d_gene: TRBD2; CDR3aa: CASSLGASGGSDTQYF; CDR3nt: TGTGCCAGCAGCTTAGGCGCTAGCGGGGGCTCAGATACGCAGTATTTT
v_gene: TRBV28; abundance: -; j_gene: TRBJ1-1; d_gene: -; CDR3aa: CASSFRGTKAFF; CDR3nt: TGTGCCAGCAGTTTTAGGGGGACAAAAGCTTTCTTT
v_gene: TRBV28; abundance: many; j_gene: TRBJ1-1; d_gene: -; CDR3aa: CASSLWAEAFF; CDR3nt: TGTGCCAGCAGTTTATGGGCTGAAGCTTTCTTT
v_gene: TRBV28; abundance: many; j_gene: TRBJ1-5; d_gene: -; CDR3aa: CASSSGQRRHSNQPQHF; CDR3nt: TGTGCCAGCAGTTCTGGACAGCGCCGTCATAGCAATCAGCCCCAGCATTTT
v_gene: TRBV12-3/TRBV12-4; abundance: many; j_gene: TRBJ1-1; d_gene: -; CDR3aa: CASGRRGSTEAFF; CDR3nt: TGTGCCAGCGGGCGCAGGGGAAGCACTGAAGCTTTCTTT
v_gene: TRBV10-3; abundance: many; j_gene: TRBJ2-7; d_gene: -; CDR3aa: CAISDPVSEQYF; CDR3nt: TGTGCCATCAGTGACCCGGTGAGCGAGCAGTACTTC
v_gene: TRBV14; abundance: few; j_gene: TRBJ2-2; d_gene: -; CDR3aa: CASSQVRPPGELFF; CDR3nt: TGTGCCAGCAGCCAAGTGAGGCCGCCCGGGGAGCTGTTTTTT
v_gene: TRBV3-1; abundance: few; j_gene: TRBJ2-4; d_gene: TRBD2; CDR3aa: CSSSPLAGGLTKNIQYF; CDR3nt: TGTTCCAGCAGCCCACTAGCGGGAGGTTTAACCAAAAACATTCAGTACTTC
v_gene: TRBV7-6; abundance: many; j_gene: TRBJ1-1; d_gene: -; CDR3aa: CASSLSYGTEAFF; CDR3nt: TGTGCCAGCAGCTTATCGTACGGAACTGAAGCTTTCTTT
v_gene: TRBV11-2; abundance: many; j_gene: TRBJ2-7; d_gene: TRBD2; CDR3aa: CASSRQLAGDEQYF; CDR3nt: TGTGCCAGCAGCCGCCAGCTAGCGGGGGACGAGCAGTACTTC
v_gene: TRBV12-3/TRBV12-4; abundance: many; j_gene: TRBJ1-5; d_gene: -; CDR3aa: CASSGHPNQPQHF; CDR3nt: TGTGCCAGCAGTGGGCACCCCAATCAGCCCCAGCATTTT
v_gene: TRBV12-3/TRBV12-4; abundance: -; j_gene: TRBJ2-5; d_gene: -; CDR3aa: CASSSADGETQYF; CDR3nt: TGTGCCAGCAGTTCGGCGGACGGGGAGACCCAGTACTTC
v_gene: TRBV24-1; abundance: -; j_gene: TRBJ2-4; d_gene: -; CDR3aa: CATILRGTVGNIQYF; CDR3nt: TGTGCCACCATTCTTCGCGGGACTGTCGGAAACATTCAGTACTTC
v_gene: TRBV2; abundance: many; j_gene: TRBJ2-1; d_gene: TRBD2; CDR3aa: CASSAERGGEQFF; CDR3nt: TGTGCCAGCAGTGCGGAGCGGGGGGGTGAGCAGTTCTTC
v_gene: TRBV3-1; abundance: -; j_gene: TRBJ2-5; d_gene: TRBD1; CDR3aa: CASSRGQGDETQYF; CDR3nt: TGTGCCAGCAGCCGCGGACAGGGTGACGAGACCCAGTACTTC
v_gene: TRBV9; abundance: many; j_gene: TRBJ2-7; d_gene: -; CDR3aa: CASSRILGSYEQYF; CDR3nt: TGTGCCAGCAGCCGAATATTAGGATCCTACGAGCAGTACTTC
v_gene: TRBV2; abundance: -; j_gene: TRBJ1-1; d_gene: -; CDR3aa: CASSEATPGQFSAFF; CDR3nt: TGTGCCAGCAGTGAAGCGACACCGGGACAATTTTCGGCTTTCTTT
v_gene: TRBV30; abundance: many; j_gene: TRBJ1-2; d_gene: -; CDR3aa: CAWGNQGLARGYTF; CDR3nt: TGTGCCTGGGGCAACCAGGGTTTGGCCCGTGGCTACACCTTC
v_gene: TRBV28; abundance: -; j_gene: TRBJ2-7; d_gene: -; CDR3aa: CAWGLYEQYF; CDR3nt: TGTGCCTGGGGACTGTACGAGCAGTACTTC
v_gene: TRBV6-5; abundance: many; j_gene: TRBJ2-5; d_gene: TRBD1; CDR3aa: CASSYSGQVAETQYF; CDR3nt: TGTGCCAGCAGTTACTCGGGACAGGTAGCAGAGACCCAGTACTTC
v_gene: TRBV18; abundance: many; j_gene: TRBJ2-7; d_gene: -; CDR3aa: CASSPGGSYEQYF; CDR3nt: TGTGCCAGCTCACCAGGGGGCTCCTACGAGCAGTACTTC
v_gene: TRBV12-3/TRBV12-4; abundance: many; j_gene: TRBJ1-2; d_gene: -; CDR3aa: CASSPRTANYGYTF; CDR3nt: TGTGCCAGCAGCCCTAGGACCGCCAACTATGGCTACACCTTC
v_gene: TRBV27; abundance: -; j_gene: TRBJ2-2; d_gene: -; CDR3aa: CASRSSSTGELFF; CDR3nt: TGTGCCAGCAGGTCTAGTTCCACCGGGGAGCTGTTTTTT
v_gene: TRBV19; abundance: -; j_gene: TRBJ2-2; d_gene: TRBD2; CDR3aa: CASSWTSGSTGELFF; CDR3nt: TGTGCCAGTAGTTGGACTAGCGGGAGCACCGGGGAGCTGTTTTTT
v_gene: TRBV11-2; abundance: many; j_gene: TRBJ2-5; d_gene: TRBD2; CDR3aa: CASTLGTSWGETQYF; CDR3nt: TGTGCCAGCACCTTAGGGACTAGCTGGGGAGAGACCCAGTACTTC
v_gene: TRBV5-1; abundance: many; j_gene: TRBJ2-4; d_gene: TRBD1; CDR3aa: CASSLEQGDQNIQYF; CDR3nt: TGCGCCAGCAGCTTGGAGCAGGGGGACCAAAACATTCAGTACTTC
v_gene: TRBV28; abundance: many; j_gene: TRBJ2-7; d_gene: TRBD2; CDR3aa: CASSKSGASYEQYF; CDR3nt: TGTGCCAGCAGTAAAAGCGGGGCGTCCTACGAGCAGTACTTC
v_gene: TRBV14; abundance: many; j_gene: TRBJ2-4; d_gene: -; CDR3aa: CASSQSLAKNIQYF; CDR3nt: TGTGCCAGCAGCCAGTCGTTAGCCAAAAACATTCAGTACTTC
v_gene: TRBV29-1; abundance: many; j_gene: TRBJ2-7; d_gene: TRBD1; CDR3aa: CSVETRDSTTPDLYEQYF; CDR3nt: TGCAGCGTTGAGACCCGGGACAGCACCACGCCGGATCTCTACGAGCAGTACTTC
v_gene: TRBV7-2; abundance: many; j_gene: TRBJ2-5; d_gene: TRBD2; CDR3aa: CASSFTSGALETQYF; CDR3nt: TGTGCCAGCAGCTTTACTAGCGGGGCATTAGAGACCCAGTACTTC
v_gene: TRBV9; abundance: many; j_gene: TRBJ1-1; d_gene: -; CDR3aa: CASSVGGASNTEAFF; CDR3nt: TGTGCCAGCAGCGTGGGTGGGGCCTCTAACACTGAAGCTTTCTTT
v_gene: TRBV20-1; abundance: -; j_gene: TRBJ1-2; d_gene: TRBD1; CDR3aa: CSARLSGTEKGYGYTF; CDR3nt: TGCAGTGCTAGACTATCTGGGACAGAGAAAGGGTATGGCTACACCTTC
v_gene: TRBV6-5; abundance: many; j_gene: TRBJ2-7; d_gene: -; CDR3aa: CASSSLPGTVTYEQYF; CDR3nt: TGTGCCAGCAGTTCTCTCCCCGGGACGGTAACCTACGAGCAGTACTTC
v_gene: TRBV5-1; abundance: many; j_gene: TRBJ2-7; d_gene: -; CDR3aa: CASSLGGWYEQYF; CDR3nt: TGCGCCAGCAGCCTGGGTGGGTGGTACGAGCAGTACTTC
v_gene: TRBV9; abundance: many; j_gene: TRBJ2-7; d_gene: -; CDR3aa: CASSVAQGSYEQYF; CDR3nt: TGTGCCAGCAGCGTAGCACAGGGATCCTACGAGCAGTACTTC